The T cell receptor (beta chain) under discussion was sequenced for a study of cytomegalovirus exposure and HLA in healthy donors. Germline lookup yields CDR1 LGHNA and CDR2 YNFKEQ. This CDR3 spans 14 amino acids. V gave up 8 bases and J gave up 9 bases; unmatched junction bases: 13. As concerns this clone: Its antigen is still unknown.

Study-wide results and caveats: In an earlier analysis, in several hundred donors, most V segments appeared productive either ~87% or ~30% of the time. As a later analysis showed, several of the most significant clusters appeared to be linked to common viral pathogens. Later on, analysis showed that most CMV-associated TCR beta chains appeared to be HLA-restricted.

With 60 Vbeta and 13 Jbeta primers, the PCR was carried out. This table comes from immunoSEQ multiplex PCR, and its TCRdb copy is limited to in-frame clones, with some not included. The data contain under 200,000 clones, almost 85% of them singletons. V usage is TRBV4-2 and J usage is TRBJ2-1; TRBD1 matches 7 bases. The specimen sequenced was PBMCs. The TCR originated in a woman aged 50 to 60 in good health and CMV-seronegative. The CDR3 protein is CASRLGQEVGEQFF. The CDR3 coding sequence is TGTGCCAGCCGCCTTGGACAGGAGGTAGGTGAGCAGTTCTTC.